This T cell receptor beta chain was profiled in a study of CD8 T cells in Susac syndrome (dated by TCRdb to about 2019). For the wider study: Repertoire sequencing was used to test whether CD8+ T cell activation and differentiation in Susac syndrome was antigen driven.

Study-level results and caveats: The TCR sequencing and HLA analysis was acknowledged to have included a relatively small number of individuals.

In the case of this clonotype: Which antigen it targets is not known. No qualities accompany the bases; no much larger clone lies one base away.

RNA was extracted using the RNeasy kit, and roughly 0.45 to 1 ug of the RNA was reverse transcribed with random hexamers. The immunoSEQ multiplex PCR assay, which covers 54 Vbeta and 13 Jbeta segments, was used to amplify TCR beta CDR3 regions. To correct PCR amplification bias, a synthetic template baseline was used for both primer optimization and computational correction. On the authors' methods: Reads were annotated to V, D and J genes according to IMGT and were analyzed with immunoSEQ Analyzer, with only productive sequences retained. To calculate clonality, Shannon entropy was normalized by log2 of the number of productive unique sequences and then subtracted from one. For each patient and control, public and private clones were evaluated among the 100 most prevalent clones. A clone was defined as Susac-specific if it was absent from the healthy and MS cohorts, from roughly 990 published viral clones and from other ImmuneACCESS disease sequences. TCRdb handled the public reads itself, with Q25 trimming in fastp and clone calling in MiXCR, and kept productive beta chains. Here each entry gathers all rows of one CDR3 protein and keeps the most common genes and DNA. The V and J calls, along with clone size, are taken from TCRdb and not from the paper's own processing. This sample has fewer than 200,000 distinct CDR3 sequences in its table, and approximately 94% of those were observed once. The top ten clones comprise approximately 0.098% of the sample.

CDR1 KGHSH and CDR2 LQKENI are derived from the germline V gene. V and J lose 6 bases and 5 bases, and a span of 11 bases separates them. Counted from cysteine to phenylalanine, this CDR3 has 13 amino acids. Only the CDR3 part of the read is kept: 39 bases, read in frame from the first base. High-throughput TCR beta sequencing profiled peripheral blood CD8+ and CD4+ T cells from healthy donors, Susac syndrome patients and multiple sclerosis patients. The healthy donors served as controls matched for age and sex. Bulk CD8+ and CD4+ T cells were purified magnetically by negative isolation, whereas CD8+ TEMRA cells were enriched by FACS. Blood was collected in EDTA tubes and processed within 24 hours, with PBMCs isolated through density gradient centrifugation. PBMCs intended for TCR sequencing were cryopreserved in liquid nitrogen and were subsequently thawed in a 37 degrees C water bath. The sorted or isolated CD4+, CD8+ and CD8+ TEMRA cells had a purity of 90% or higher.

This clonotype was obtained from a human donor in good health. Sequenced input: CD4+ T cells from PBMCs. The chain employs TRBV18 and TRBJ1-5; no D gene can be assigned with confidence. The DNA sequence is TGTGCCAGCTCCCTCGACCGGGATCAGCCCCAGCATTTT. Protein translation: CASSLDRDQPQHF.